The next 8 T cell receptor beta chains were all read from a single sample in a study of high-grade serous ovarian cancer treatment subgroups. Tumor samples were taken before definitive surgery or chemotherapy. The table came from immunoSEQ multiplex PCR; TCRdb's copy has only in-frame clones and leaves some out. This table holds more than 3,500 clones, 76% found once. The sample taken for sequencing was tumor tissue. These receptors were obtained from a human donor with high-grade serous ovarian cancer.

V and J are TRBV4-1 and TRBJ1-1; 9 bases align to TRBD1. This CDR3 contains 16 residues. In germline, CDR1 is MGHRA, CDR2 YSYEKL. V dropped 1 base and J dropped 4; count of bases not matched to a gene: 7. In DNA form, the CDR3 reads TGCGCCAGCAGCCAAGTTCAAGGACAGGGGTTCACTGAAGCTTTCTTT. The encoded protein is CASSQVQGQGFTEAFF.

Only one count was recorded for this clone. The chain recombines TRBV5-1 with TRBJ2-1; possibly TRBD2 for D (5 bases). CDR1 is SGHRS, CDR2 YFSETQ, per germline. CDR3 length: 12 amino acids. V was cut by 7 bases and J by 8 bases, with 13 bases left in between. The chain's CDR3 is CASGVDFHEQFF. The CDR3 bases are TGCGCCAGCGGAGTGGACTTTCATGAGCAGTTCTTC.

This chain joins TRBV11-2 and TRBJ1-1; perhaps TRBD1 as D (6 bases). CDR3 length: 13 residues. Germline values: CDR1 SGHAT, CDR2 FQNNGV. Trimming cost V 1 base and J 11 bases, with 14 bases left between them. CDR3 sequence reads: CASSLGGGGGAFF. CDR3 bases: TGTGCCAGCAGCTTAGGTGGAGGAGGGGGGGCTTTCTTT.

The chain uses TRBV6-1 and TRBJ2-5, with TRBD1 identical over 7 bases. The DNA end lines up better with TRBJ2-7; the J call may be wrong. Germline lookup yields CDR1 MNHNS and CDR2 SASEGT. This CDR3 contains 15 residues. CDR3 nucleotides: TGTGCCAGCAGTGAATTCGGGACAGCCAGCTACGAGCAGTACTTC. Protein product: CASSEFGTASYEQYF.

This chain links TRBV5-6 with TRBJ2-1, with 8 bases matching TRBD2. This CDR3 spans 15 amino acids. Unmatched junction bases numbered 6, after V lost 0 bases and J lost 7 bases. The germline gives CDR1 SGHDT, CDR2 YYEEEE. CDR3 nucleotides: TGTGCCAGCAGCTTGGCGGGGACTAGTAGTAATGAGCAGTTCTTC. As protein: CASSLAGTSSNEQFF.

This clone has more than one count but fewer than ten. The chain links TRBV29-1 to TRBJ1-1, with 7 bases that match TRBD1. With V trimmed by 2 bases and J by 1 base, 1 base remained unmatched. Germline V lookup: CDR1 SQVTM, CDR2 ANQGSEA. The CDR3 contains 13 residues. In DNA form, the CDR3 reads TGCAGCGTTGAACGGGACAGGAACACTGAAGCTTTCTTT. Amino acids: CSVERDRNTEAFF.

V is TRBV20-1 and J is TRBJ1-2, with a weak D call TRBD1 (5 bases). Germline CDR1 and CDR2: DFQATT and SNEGSKA (reference sequence). V was cut by 3 bases and J by 8 bases, with 10 bases left in between. The CDR3 is 11 amino acids. CDR3 sequence: CSASVRAGYTF. In DNA, the CDR3 is TGCAGTGCTAGTGTCAGGGCCGGCTACACCTTC.

This clone was seen a handful of times. This sequence joins TRBV2 and TRBJ2-1; no definite D call. CDR3 length: 11 amino acids. CDR1 is SNHLY, CDR2 FYNNEI, per germline. The V end was cut by 5 bases, the J end by 5 bases, with 4 bases between. CDR3 sequence (DNA): TGTGCCAGCAGTTTGCACAATGAGCAGTTCTTC. Translating gives CASSLHNEQFF.